This T cell receptor (beta chain) stems from a study of blood T cells in healthy people across ages. PCR was performed a second time for 7 to 11 cycles using a sample-barcoded 5' primer and a J-beta primer mix. Each CDR3 protein gets one entry after TCRdb re-called the 5' RACE reads with MiXCR. The sample shows 600,000 to 800,000 distinct CDR3 sequences, over 40% of them seen only once. Sequenced material: blood. The clonotype comes from a woman over 75 in good health.

The CDR3 DNA reads TGCGCCAGCAGCTTGGAGTCTAGCTTTGGGACCCAGTACTTC. Protein: CASSLESSFGTQYF. The chain uses TRBV5-1 and TRBJ2-5, with D perhaps TRBD2 (5 bases). Germline CDR1 reads SGHRS; CDR2 reads YFSETQ. CDR3 length: 14 residues. Trimming pared 0 bases from V and 7 bases from J, leaving 13 bases between.